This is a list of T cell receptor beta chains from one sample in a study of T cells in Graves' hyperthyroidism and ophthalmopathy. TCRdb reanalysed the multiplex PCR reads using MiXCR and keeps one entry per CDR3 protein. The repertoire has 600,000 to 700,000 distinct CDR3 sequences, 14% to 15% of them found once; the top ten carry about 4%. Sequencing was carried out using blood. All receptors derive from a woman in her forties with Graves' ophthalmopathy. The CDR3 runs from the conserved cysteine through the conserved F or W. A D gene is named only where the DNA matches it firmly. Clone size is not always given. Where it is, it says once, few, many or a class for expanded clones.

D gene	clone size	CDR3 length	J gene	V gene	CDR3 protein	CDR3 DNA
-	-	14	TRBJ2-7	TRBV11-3	CASSSGSRNYEQYF	TGTGCCAGCAGCTCCGGGTCGCGAAATTACGAGCAGTACTTC
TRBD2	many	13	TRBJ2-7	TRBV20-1	CSALGTNSYEQYF	TGCAGTGCTCTCGGGACTAACTCCTACGAGCAGTACTTC
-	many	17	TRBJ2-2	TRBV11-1	CASSSRGGGQNTGELFF	TGTGCCAGCAGCTCCCGAGGGGGGGGCCAGAACACCGGGGAGCTGTTTTTT
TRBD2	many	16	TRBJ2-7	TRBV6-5	CASSYSKLAGSYEQYF	TGTGCCAGCAGTTACTCGAAGCTAGCGGGCTCCTACGAGCAGTACTTC
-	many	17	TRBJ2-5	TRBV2	CASAFGLREGERETQYF	TGTGCCAGCGCTTTCGGCCTGAGAGAGGGGGAGAGAGAGACCCAGTACTTC
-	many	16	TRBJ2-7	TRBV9	CASSVGALPSSYEQYF	TGTGCCAGCAGCGTAGGAGCCTTACCATCTTCCTACGAGCAGTACTTC
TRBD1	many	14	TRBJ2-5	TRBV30	CAWARTGGKETQYF	TGTGCCTGGGCGAGGACAGGGGGTAAAGAGACCCAGTACTTC
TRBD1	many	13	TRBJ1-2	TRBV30	CAWSTGVRDGYTF	TGTGCCTGGAGTACAGGGGTTCGAGATGGCTACACCTTC
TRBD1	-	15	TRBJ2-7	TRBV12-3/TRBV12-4	CASSSRQGRPGEQYF	TGTGCCAGCAGCTCCCGACAGGGGCGACCGGGCGAGCAGTACTTC
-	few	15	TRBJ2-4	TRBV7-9	CASSLEGSGLNIQYF	TGTGCCAGCAGCTTAGAGGGCAGCGGGCTAAACATTCAGTACTTC
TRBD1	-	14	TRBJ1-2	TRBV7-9	CASSRWDREDGYTF	TGTGCCAGCAGCCGGTGGGACAGAGAGGATGGCTACACCTTC
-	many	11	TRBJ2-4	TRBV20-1	CSAKRENIQYF	TGCAGTGCGAAGCGGGAAAACATTCAGTACTTC